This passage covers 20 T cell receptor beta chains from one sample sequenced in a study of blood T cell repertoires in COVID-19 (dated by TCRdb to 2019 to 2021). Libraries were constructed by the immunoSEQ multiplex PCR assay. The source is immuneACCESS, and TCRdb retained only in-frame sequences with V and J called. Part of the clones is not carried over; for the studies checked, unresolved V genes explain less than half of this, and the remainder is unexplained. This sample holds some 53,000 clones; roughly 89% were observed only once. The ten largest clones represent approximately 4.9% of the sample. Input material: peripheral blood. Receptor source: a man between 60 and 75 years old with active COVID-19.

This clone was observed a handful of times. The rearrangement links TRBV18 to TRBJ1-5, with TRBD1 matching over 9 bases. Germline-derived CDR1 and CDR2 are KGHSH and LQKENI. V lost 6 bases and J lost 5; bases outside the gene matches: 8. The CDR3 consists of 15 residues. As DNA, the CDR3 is TGTGCCAGCTCCCAAAACAGGGGGCTTCATCAGCCCCAGCATTTT. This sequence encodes CASSQNRGLHQPQHF. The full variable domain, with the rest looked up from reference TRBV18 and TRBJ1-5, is NAGVMQNPRHLVRRRGQEARLRCSPMKGHSHVYWYRQLPEEGLKFMVYLQKENIIDESGMPKERFSAEFPKEGPSILRIQQVVRGDSAAYFCASSQNRGLHQPQHFGDGTRLSIL.

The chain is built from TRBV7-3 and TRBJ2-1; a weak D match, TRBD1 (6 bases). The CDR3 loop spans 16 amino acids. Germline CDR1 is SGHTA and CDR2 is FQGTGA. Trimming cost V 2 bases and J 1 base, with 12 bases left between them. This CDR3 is CASSLSGGMSYNEQFF. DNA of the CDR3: TGTGCCAGCAGCTTATCTGGGGGCATGTCCTACAATGAGCAGTTCTTC.

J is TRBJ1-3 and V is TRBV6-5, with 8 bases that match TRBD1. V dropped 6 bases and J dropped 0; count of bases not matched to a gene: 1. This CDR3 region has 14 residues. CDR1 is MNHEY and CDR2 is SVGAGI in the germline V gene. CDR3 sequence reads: CASRDRVSGNTIYF. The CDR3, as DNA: TGTGCCAGCAGGGACAGGGTCTCTGGAAACACCATATATTTT.

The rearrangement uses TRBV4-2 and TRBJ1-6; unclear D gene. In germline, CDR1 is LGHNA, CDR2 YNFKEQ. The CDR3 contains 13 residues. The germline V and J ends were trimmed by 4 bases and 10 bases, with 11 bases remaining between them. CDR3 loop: CASSRSRESPLHF. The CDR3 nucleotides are TGTGCCAGCAGCCGGTCCCGAGAGTCACCCCTCCACTTT.

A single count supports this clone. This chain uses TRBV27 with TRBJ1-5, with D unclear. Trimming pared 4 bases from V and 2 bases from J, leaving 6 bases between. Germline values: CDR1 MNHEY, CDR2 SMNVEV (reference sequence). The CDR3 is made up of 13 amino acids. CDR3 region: CASSYGGNQPQHF. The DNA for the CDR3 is TGTGCCAGCAGTTACGGGGGCAATCAGCCCCAGCATTTT.

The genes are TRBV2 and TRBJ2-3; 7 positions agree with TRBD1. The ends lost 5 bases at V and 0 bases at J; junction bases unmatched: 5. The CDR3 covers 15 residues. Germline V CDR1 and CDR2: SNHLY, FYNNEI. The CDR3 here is CASSNPGQSTDTQYF. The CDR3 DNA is TGTGCCAGCAGTAACCCGGGACAGAGCACAGATACGCAGTATTTT.

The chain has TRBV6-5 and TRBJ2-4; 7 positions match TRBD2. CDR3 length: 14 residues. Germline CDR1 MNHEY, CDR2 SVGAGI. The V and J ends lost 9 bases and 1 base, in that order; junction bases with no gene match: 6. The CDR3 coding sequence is TGTGCCAGTGACCTGGGGGGGGCCAAAAACATTCAGTACTTC. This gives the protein CASDLGGAKNIQYF.

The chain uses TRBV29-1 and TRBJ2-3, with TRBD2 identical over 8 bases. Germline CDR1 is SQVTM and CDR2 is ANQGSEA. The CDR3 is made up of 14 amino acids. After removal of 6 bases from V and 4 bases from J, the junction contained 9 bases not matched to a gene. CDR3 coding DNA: TGCAGCGTGACGACCGGGACTAGGTCAGATACGCAGTATTTT. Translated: CSVTTGTRSDTQYF.

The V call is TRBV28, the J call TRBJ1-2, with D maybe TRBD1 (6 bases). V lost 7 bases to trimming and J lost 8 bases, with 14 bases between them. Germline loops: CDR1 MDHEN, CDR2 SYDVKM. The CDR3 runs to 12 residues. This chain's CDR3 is CASNDRYYGYTF. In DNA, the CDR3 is TGTGCCAGCAACGACAGGTATTACGGCTACACCTTC.

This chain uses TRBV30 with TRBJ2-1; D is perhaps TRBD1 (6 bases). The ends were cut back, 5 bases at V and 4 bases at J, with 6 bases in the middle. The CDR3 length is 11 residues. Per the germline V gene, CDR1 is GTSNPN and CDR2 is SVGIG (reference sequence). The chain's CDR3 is CAWGQYNEQFF. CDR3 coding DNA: TGTGCCTGGGGACAGTACAATGAGCAGTTCTTC.

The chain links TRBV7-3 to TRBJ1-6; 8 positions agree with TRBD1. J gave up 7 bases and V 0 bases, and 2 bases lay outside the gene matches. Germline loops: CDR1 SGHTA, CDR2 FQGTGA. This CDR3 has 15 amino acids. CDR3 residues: CASSLTRTGNSPLHF. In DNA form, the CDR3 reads TGTGCCAGCAGCTTAACCCGGACAGGGAATTCACCCCTCCACTTT.

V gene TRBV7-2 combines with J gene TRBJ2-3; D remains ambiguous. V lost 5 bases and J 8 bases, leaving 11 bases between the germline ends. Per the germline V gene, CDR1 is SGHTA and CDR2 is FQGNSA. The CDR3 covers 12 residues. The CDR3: CASSVSRVTQYF. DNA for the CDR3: TGTGCCAGCAGCGTCTCGAGAGTTACGCAGTATTTT.

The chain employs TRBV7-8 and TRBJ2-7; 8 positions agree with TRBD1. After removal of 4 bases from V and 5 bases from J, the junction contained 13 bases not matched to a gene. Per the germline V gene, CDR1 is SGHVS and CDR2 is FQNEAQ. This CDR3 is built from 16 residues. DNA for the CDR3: TGTGCCAGCAGCTCGGGTCCGGGACAGGTGGGCCACGAGCAGTACTTC. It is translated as CASSSGPGQVGHEQYF.

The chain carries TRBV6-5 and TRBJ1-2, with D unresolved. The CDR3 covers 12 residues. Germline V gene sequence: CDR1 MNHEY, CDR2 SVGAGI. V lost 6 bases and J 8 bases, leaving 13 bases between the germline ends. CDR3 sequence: CASRRNQAGYTF. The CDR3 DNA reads TGTGCCAGCAGACGAAACCAAGCGGGCTACACCTTC.

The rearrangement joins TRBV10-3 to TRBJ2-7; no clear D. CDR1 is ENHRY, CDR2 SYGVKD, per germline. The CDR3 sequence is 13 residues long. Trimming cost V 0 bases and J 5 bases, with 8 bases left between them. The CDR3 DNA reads TGTGCCATCAGTGAGTCCGGTTCCCACGAGCAGTACTTC. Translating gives CAISESGSHEQYF.

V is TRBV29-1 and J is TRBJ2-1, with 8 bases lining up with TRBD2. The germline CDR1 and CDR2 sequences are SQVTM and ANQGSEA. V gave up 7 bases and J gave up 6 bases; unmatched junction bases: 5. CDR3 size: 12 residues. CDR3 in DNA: TGCAGCGATACGGGGGGGGCCAATGAGCAGTTCTTC. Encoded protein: CSDTGGANEQFF.

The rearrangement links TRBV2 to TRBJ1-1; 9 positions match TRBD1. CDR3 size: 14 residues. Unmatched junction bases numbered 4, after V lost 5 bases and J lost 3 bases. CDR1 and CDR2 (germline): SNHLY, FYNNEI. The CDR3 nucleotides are TGTGCCAGCAGTCAAGACAGGGGGTACACTGAAGCTTTCTTT. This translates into CASSQDRGYTEAFF.

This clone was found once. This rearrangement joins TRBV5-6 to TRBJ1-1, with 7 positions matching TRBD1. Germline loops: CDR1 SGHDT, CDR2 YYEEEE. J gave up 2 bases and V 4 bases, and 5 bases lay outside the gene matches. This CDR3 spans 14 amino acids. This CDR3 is CASSRGDRNTEAFF. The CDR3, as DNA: TGTGCCAGCAGCCGAGGGGACAGAAACACTGAAGCTTTCTTT.

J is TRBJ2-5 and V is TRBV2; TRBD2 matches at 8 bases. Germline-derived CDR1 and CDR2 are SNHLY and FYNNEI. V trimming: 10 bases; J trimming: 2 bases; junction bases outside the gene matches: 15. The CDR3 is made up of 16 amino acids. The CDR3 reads CATRGGNSGTQETQYF. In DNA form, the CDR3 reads TGTGCCACCCGAGGGGGGAATAGCGGGACTCAAGAGACCCAGTACTTC.

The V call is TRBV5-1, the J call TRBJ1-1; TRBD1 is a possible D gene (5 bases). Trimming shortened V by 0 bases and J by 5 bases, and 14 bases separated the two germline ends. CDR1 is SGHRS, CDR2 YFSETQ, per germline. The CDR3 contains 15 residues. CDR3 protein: CASSLAAGMETEAFF. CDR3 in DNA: TGCGCCAGCAGCTTGGCCGCAGGGATGGAAACTGAAGCTTTCTTT.